A single sample gave rise to the 6 T cell receptor beta chains below, sequenced in a study of cytomegalovirus exposure and HLA in healthy donors (dated by TCRdb to the late 2010s). Receptor libraries were prepared by the immunoSEQ multiplex PCR assay. The multiplex PCR relied on a mix of 60 forward primers for TCR Vbeta segments and 13 reverse primers for TCR Jbeta segments. Drawn from immuneACCESS, this table holds only the in-frame rearrangements with V and J called that TCRdb kept. Clones are partly lost; checked studies trace under half to an unresolved V gene and leave the rest unexplained. The sample includes 150,000 to 200,000 clones, with 82% observed a single time. The ten largest account for less than 2% of the sample. The sample consisted of PBMCs. Source of these receptors: a man aged 35 to 55 in good health and CMV-seronegative.

The chain has TRBV7-2 and TRBJ1-1; maybe TRBD1 (5 bases). The V and J ends lost 1 base and 0 bases respectively, with 9 bases between them. The CDR3 has 15 amino acids. Germline-derived CDR1 and CDR2 are SGHTA and FQGNSA. The CDR3 nucleotides are TGTGCCAGCAGCTTAGGGGGCGCCATGAACACTGAAGCTTTCTTT. Amino acids: CASSLGGAMNTEAFF.

V gene TRBV6-5 combines with J gene TRBJ1-2; TRBD1 agrees at 11 bases. V lost 8 bases, J lost 8 bases, and 13 bases stayed unmatched. This CDR3 has 15 residues. Germline CDR1 reads MNHEY; CDR2 reads SVGAGI. The CDR3, as DNA: TGTGCCAGCGGGATCCGGGACAGGGGGTTCATAGGCTACACCTTC. Translated: CASGIRDRGFIGYTF.

The chain uses TRBV7-2 and TRBJ2-7; D perhaps matches TRBD1 (6 bases). Germline V CDR1 and CDR2: SGHTA, FQGNSA. The CDR3 consists of 14 residues. Trimming shortened V by 6 bases and J by 2 bases, and 14 bases separated the two germline ends. CDR3 sequence: CASRGTPNAYEQYF. The CDR3 coding sequence is TGTGCCAGCAGGGGGACACCAAACGCCTACGAGCAGTACTTC.

V and J are TRBV19 and TRBJ2-3; TRBD2 matches 8 bases. J gave up 0 bases and V 6 bases, and 8 bases lay outside the gene matches. Germline V CDR1 and CDR2: LNHDA, SQIVND (reference sequence). This CDR3 is 16 amino acids long. The CDR3 DNA sequence: TGTGCCAGTAGAGTCAGCGGGAGAGGGAGCACAGATACGCAGTATTTT. It codes for CASRVSGRGSTDTQYF.

The V and J genes are TRBV10-3 and TRBJ1-1; TRBD1 aligns across 9 bases. After removal of 2 bases from V and 1 base from J, the junction contained 2 bases not matched to a gene. Per the germline V gene, CDR1 is ENHRY and CDR2 is SYGVKD. This CDR3 comprises 15 residues. CDR3 sequence: CAISEGDRENTEAFF. The CDR3 DNA sequence: TGTGCCATCAGTGAGGGGGACAGGGAGAACACTGAAGCTTTCTTT.

V is TRBV4-2 and J is TRBJ2-1; 7 positions match TRBD2. This CDR3 has 16 residues. J lost 2 bases, V lost 0 bases, and 4 bases had no gene match. The germline CDR1 and CDR2 sequences are LGHNA and YNFKEQ. The CDR3 loop reads CASSQEGRAAYNEQFF. CDR3 DNA: TGTGCCAGCAGCCAAGAAGGGAGGGCAGCCTACAATGAGCAGTTCTTC.